The entry below gives a single TCR beta chain sequence along with its context. Its antigen remains unidentified. Germline V CDR1 and CDR2: LNHDA, SQIVND (reference sequence). Between the trimmed V and J ends, which lost 1 base and 3 bases, there was a span of 10 bases. This CDR3 contains 15 residues. The sample comes from a study of CD8 T cells in Susac syndrome. The RNA, about 0.5 to 1 ug, was put through reverse transcription using random hexamers. With immunoSEQ multiplex PCR, TCR beta CDR3 was amplified across 54 Vbeta and 13 Jbeta. TCRdb called the immunoSEQ multiplex PCR reads again in MiXCR, with one record for every CDR3 protein. This sample has just over 150,000 distinct CDR3 sequences, with around 95% found just once. General observations from the study: The study recognized that the number of individuals in its TCR sequencing and HLA analysis was relatively small.

The genes are TRBV19 and TRBJ2-1, with D unclear. The sample comprised CD8+ T cells from PBMCs. The receptor's source is a human donor with multiple sclerosis. CDR3 nucleotide sequence: TGTGCCAGTAGTATAGGCCATGGCCTCTACAATGAGCAGTTCTTC. Encoded protein: CASSIGHGLYNEQFF.